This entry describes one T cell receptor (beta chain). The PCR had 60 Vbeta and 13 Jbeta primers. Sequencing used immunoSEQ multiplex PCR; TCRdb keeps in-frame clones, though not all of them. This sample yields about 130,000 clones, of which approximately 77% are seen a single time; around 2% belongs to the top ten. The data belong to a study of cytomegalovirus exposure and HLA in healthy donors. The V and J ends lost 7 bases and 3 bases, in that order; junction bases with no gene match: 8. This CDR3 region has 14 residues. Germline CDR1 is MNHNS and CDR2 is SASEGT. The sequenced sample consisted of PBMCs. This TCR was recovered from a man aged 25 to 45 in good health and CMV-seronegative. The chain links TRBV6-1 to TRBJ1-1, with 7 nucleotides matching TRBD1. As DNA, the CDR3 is TGTGCCAGCATGCAGAGACAGGGATACACTGAAGCTTTCTTT. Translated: CASMQRQGYTEAFF.